This T cell receptor (beta chain) was captured in a study of control samples from healthy donors and cancer patients. Generated by immunoSEQ multiplex PCR, the TCRdb table keeps only in-frame clones and is missing some. The data contain 200,000 to 250,000 clones, roughly 94% of them singletons. Trimming pared 1 base from V and 2 bases from J, leaving 6 bases between. The CDR3 spans 14 residues. Germline CDR1 reads SGHTA; CDR2 reads FQGNSA. What was sequenced was blood. This sequence joins TRBV7-2 and TRBJ1-3; no firm D call. The receptor was isolated from a man between 50 and 59 years old in good health. As DNA, the CDR3 is TGTGCCAGCAGCTTAGGAGCGCCTGGAAACACCATATATTTT. It codes for CASSLGAPGNTIYF.